These 9 T cell receptor beta chains came from one sample sequenced in a study of blood T cell repertoires in COVID-19. Profiling relied on immunoSEQ multiplex PCR, and the TCRdb table lists in-frame clones only, not all of them. The sample gives a few hundred thousand clones, more than 65% of which show up once; around 16% is in the top ten. The specimen was peripheral blood. All receptors come from a person between 70 and 80 years old with COVID-19, enrolled during active disease.

The V and J genes are TRBV2 and TRBJ2-3; 10 nucleotides agree with TRBD2. The V gene's germline CDR1 is SNHLY and CDR2 FYNNEI. V trimming: 8 bases; J trimming: 5 bases; junction bases outside the gene matches: 13. CDR3 length: 16 residues. The CDR3 nucleotides read TGTGCCAGCCGGAGGCTAGCGGGGGCTCAGGGAGATACGCAGTATTTT. Its protein product is CASRRLAGAQGDTQYF.

This chain uses TRBV10-3 with TRBJ2-3; 10 bases fit TRBD2. V was clipped by 3 bases and J by 4 bases; unmatched bases: 7. The CDR3 runs to 16 residues. CDR1 and CDR2 (germline): ENHRY, SYGVKD. The CDR3 region is CAISDLSGRGSDTQYF. Here the CDR3 DNA reads TGTGCCATCAGTGACTTGAGCGGGAGGGGGTCAGATACGCAGTATTTT.

V is TRBV15 and J is TRBJ1-2; TRBD1 agrees at 8 bases. The CDR3 loop spans 16 amino acids. J gave up 2 bases and V 1 base, and 6 bases lay outside the gene matches. From germline, CDR1 is LNHNV and CDR2 YYDKDF (reference sequence). This chain's CDR3 is CATSRGGTGRNYGYTF. The CDR3 region has the DNA TGTGCCACCAGCAGAGGGGGGACAGGAAGGAACTATGGCTACACCTTC. Variable domain in full (rest from reference TRBV15 and TRBJ1-2): DAMVIQNPRYQVTQFGKPVTLSCSQTLNHNVMYWYQQKSSQAPKLLFHYYDKDFNNEADTPDNFQSRRPNTSFCFLDIRSPGLGDTAMYLCATSRGGTGRNYGYTFGSGTRLTVV.

The chain couples TRBV7-8 to TRBJ2-1; D is ambiguous. Germline CDR1 is SGHVS and CDR2 is FQNEAQ. V lost 5 bases to trimming and J lost 8 bases, with 10 bases between them. The CDR3 runs 12 residues. CDR3 sequence: CASSPRFYEQFF. CDR3 DNA: TGTGCCAGCAGCCCCCGGTTCTATGAGCAGTTCTTC.

This clone showed up just once. The chain recombines TRBV12-3 or TRBV12-4 with TRBJ1-1; a possible D gene is TRBD1 (5 bases). Trimming removed 5 bases from V and 11 bases from J, with 18 bases in between. The CDR3 has 13 residues. The CDR3 region has the DNA TGTGCCAGCAGTCGGACGACAGAGCCTTCGGCTTTCTTT. Its translation is CASSRTTEPSAFF.

This clone came up once. J is TRBJ2-7 and V is TRBV5-1; maybe TRBD2 (5 bases). Germline V gene data show CDR1 as SGHRS and CDR2 as YFSETQ. This CDR3 region has 14 residues. V lost 2 bases and J lost 4, with 13 bases in between. CDR3 nucleotide sequence: TGCGCCAGCAGCTTTGATACGGGGTCATACGAGCAGTACTTC. Amino acid sequence: CASSFDTGSYEQYF.

V is TRBV5-1 and J is TRBJ1-1, with a weak D call TRBD1 (5 bases). The CDR3 has 13 amino acids. With 4 bases removed from V and 5 bases from J, the gap between germline ends came to 12 bases. The germline gives CDR1 SGHRS, CDR2 YFSETQ. As DNA, the CDR3 is TGCGCCAGCAGCCTGGGGGGAGGTACTGAAGCTTTCTTT. Amino acids: CASSLGGGTEAFF.

The rearrangement links TRBV24-1 to TRBJ2-1, with 10 bases lining up with TRBD2. With 5 bases clipped from V and 3 bases from J, the junction kept 6 bases outside the gene matches. The germline gives CDR1 KGHDR, CDR2 SFDVKD. The CDR3 is 16 residues long. The CDR3 sequence: CATSGVAGGDYNEQFF. DNA for the CDR3: TGTGCCACCAGTGGAGTAGCGGGAGGTGACTACAATGAGCAGTTCTTC.

This clone has just one count. The rearrangement links TRBV7-2 to TRBJ2-2, with D tentatively TRBD1 (6 bases). Germline loops: CDR1 SGHTA, CDR2 FQGNSA. Trimming removed 0 bases from V and 3 bases from J, with 8 bases in between. The CDR3 length is 15 residues. CDR3 sequence (DNA): TGTGCCAGCAGCTTAGCGGGGGCGGACACCGGGGAGCTGTTTTTT. It codes for CASSLAGADTGELFF.